One sample yielded the 31 T cell receptor beta chains listed below, sequenced in a study of neurological immune-mediated disorders. Each CDR3 protein gets one entry after TCRdb re-called the 5' RACE reads with MiXCR. The table records about 55,000 distinct CDR3 sequences, over 4% of them present only once. Material for sequencing was PBMCs. Receptor source: a middle-aged man with multiple sclerosis.

This clonotype was seen only a few times. This chain connects TRBV19 to TRBJ2-1; D gene unclear. Germline V gene sequence: CDR1 LNHDA, CDR2 SQIVND (reference sequence). Trimming shortened V by 3 bases and J by 8 bases, and 5 bases separated the two germline ends. The CDR3 totals 11 residues. CDR3 in amino acids: CASSMTHEQFF. CDR3 sequence (DNA): TGTGCCAGTAGTATGACCCATGAGCAGTTCTTC.

This clonotype was found many times. The J gene is TRBJ1-4, the V gene TRBV20-1; D is uncertain. The CDR3 runs 15 residues. CDR1 is DFQATT, CDR2 SNEGSKA, per germline (reference sequence). V was clipped by 1 base and J by 2 bases, with 11 bases between them. CDR3 residues: CSARGSVHTNEKLFF. CDR3 DNA sequence: TGCAGTGCTAGAGGATCGGTACACACTAATGAAAAACTGTTTTTT.

The V gene is TRBV7-6, the J gene TRBJ2-2; D is unclear. Germline CDR1 reads SGHVS; CDR2 reads FNYEAQ. The CDR3 consists of 15 residues. Trimming cost V 2 bases and J 0 bases, with 7 bases left between them. CDR3 residues: CASSLLRTNTGELFF. CDR3 sequence (DNA): TGTGCCAGCAGCTTATTACGGACGAACACCGGGGAGCTGTTTTTT.

This clonotype was observed many times. This sequence joins TRBV29-1 and TRBJ2-5; no clear D. The CDR3 length is 12 residues. V lost 4 bases and J 5 bases, leaving 11 bases between the germline ends. CDR1 and CDR2 (germline): SQVTM, ANQGSEA. CDR3 sequence: CSVVWVSETQYF. CDR3 in DNA: TGCAGCGTTGTATGGGTGTCGGAGACCCAGTACTTC.

This clonotype was found many times. The chain has TRBV5-6 and TRBJ2-1; the D gene is possibly TRBD2 (5 bases). The CDR3 is made up of 13 amino acids. Germline-derived CDR1 and CDR2 are SGHDT and YYEEEE. Trimming shortened V by 0 bases and J by 8 bases, and 9 bases separated the two germline ends. CDR3 amino acids: CASSLERSHEQFF. In nucleotides, the CDR3 is TGTGCCAGCAGCTTGGAGCGGTCTCATGAGCAGTTCTTC.

This clonotype occurred many times. The chain carries TRBV5-1 and TRBJ2-7, with 7 bases fitting TRBD1. The CDR3 is 16 amino acids. Germline loops: CDR1 SGHRS, CDR2 YFSETQ. The ends lost 3 bases at V and 1 base at J; junction bases unmatched: 10. In DNA form, the CDR3 reads TGCGCCAGCAGCTCCTCCACGACAGGGCCTTCCTACGAGCAGTACTTC. This translates into CASSSSTTGPSYEQYF.

This clonotype was counted at least ten times. The J gene is TRBJ1-4, the V gene TRBV12-3 or TRBV12-4; D is ambiguous. The V end lost 3 bases, the J end lost 8 bases, and 13 bases lay between the germline ends. The CDR3 has 14 residues. Written as DNA, the CDR3 is TGTGCCAGCAGTTTGGGCCCCTGGGAGGAAAAACTGTTTTTT. This gives the protein CASSLGPWEEKLFF.

This clonotype was recorded many times. The V and J genes are TRBV9 and TRBJ2-2; a weak D match, TRBD1 (5 bases). The V gene's germline CDR1 is SGDLS and CDR2 YYNGEE. The V end lost 0 bases, the J end lost 7 bases, and 10 bases lay between the germline ends. The CDR3 sequence is 14 residues long. CDR3 nucleotide sequence: TGTGCCAGCAGCGTAGAGGGGCCAGTCGGGGAGCTGTTTTTT. This encodes CASSVEGPVGELFF.

Ten or more counts support this clonotype. This chain joins TRBV10-3 and TRBJ2-5; 7 bases align to TRBD2. The junction had 7 bases not matched to a gene; V was cut back by 1 base and J by 5 bases. Germline CDR1 is ENHRY and CDR2 is SYGVKD. The CDR3 runs to 15 residues. CDR3 coding DNA: TGTGCCATCAGTGAGTTGGCGGGAGCGGGTGAGACCCAGTACTTC. Translating gives CAISELAGAGETQYF.

This clonotype came up many times. V is TRBV20-1 and J is TRBJ2-3, with D possibly TRBD2 on 6 matching bases. CDR1 is DFQATT, CDR2 SNEGSKA, per germline (reference sequence). This CDR3 region has 16 residues. V was shortened by 8 bases and J by 2 bases, with 23 bases between the two germline ends. The CDR3 sequence: CSPSTRRPGVTDTQYF. CDR3 in DNA: TGCAGTCCCTCGACTAGAAGGCCGGGGGTCACAGATACGCAGTATTTT.

About this clonotype itself: Since a much larger clone is just one base distant, this may be a read error. The chain employs TRBV9 and TRBJ1-2; D may be TRBD1 (6 bases). Germline CDR1 SGDLS, CDR2 YYNGEE. This CDR3 has 15 amino acids. The DNA for the CDR3 is TGTGCCAGCAGCCCCGCGGGACATGTGAACTATGACTACACCTTC. This encodes CASSPAGHVNYDYTF.

Ten or more counts support this clonotype. The chain links TRBV9 to TRBJ1-5; 9 nucleotides align to TRBD1. The germline CDR1 and CDR2 sequences are SGDLS and YYNGEE. This CDR3 comprises 14 residues. V shed 5 bases, J shed 6 bases, and the junction held 6 bases outside the gene matches. The CDR3 spells CASSPDRGGQPQHF. The CDR3 bases are TGTGCCAGCAGTCCGGACAGGGGCGGTCAGCCCCAGCATTTT.

On this clonotype itself: Since a much larger clone is just one base distant, this may be a read error. Since no conserved phenylalanine or tryptophan closes the CDR3, a read error is the likely cause. This chain links TRBV5-1 with TRBJ1-6; maybe TRBD1 (5 bases). V lost 0 bases, J lost 9 bases, and 13 bases lay in between. The CDR3 has 15 amino acids. Germline V gene data show CDR1 as SGHRS and CDR2 as YFSETQ. This CDR3 reads CASSLGPEQGSPLHY. Written as DNA, the CDR3 is TGCGCCAGCAGCTTGGGGCCCGAGCAGGGTTCACCCCTCCACTAT.

This clonotype has at least ten counts. The gene calls are TRBV5-5 and TRBJ2-3; no reliable D call. V lost 4 bases, J lost 1 base, and 7 bases lay in between. From germline, CDR1 is SGHKS and CDR2 YYEKEE (reference sequence). The CDR3 extends over 13 amino acids. The CDR3 region is CASSILGTDTQYF. CDR3 in DNA: TGTGCCAGCAGCATTCTAGGCACAGATACGCAGTATTTT. Full variable domain (remainder filled in from reference TRBV5-5 and TRBJ2-3): DAGVTQSPTHLIKTRGQQVTLRCSPISGHKSVSWYQQVLGQGPQFIFQYYEKEERGRGNFPDRFSARQFPNYSSELNVNALLLGDSALYLCASSILGTDTQYFGPGTRLTVL.

This clonotype was found a few times. The junction departs from the called germline gene at one end, perhaps through a read error. The chain carries TRBV6-5 and TRBJ1-5, with 7 bases fitting TRBD1. The CDR3 consists of 15 residues. The V gene's germline CDR1 is MNHEY and CDR2 SVGAGI. The DNA of the CDR3 is TGTGCCAGCAGTACAACGACAGGGAACAATCAGCCCCAGAATTTT. It codes for CASSTTTGNNQPQNF.

This clonotype was observed at least ten times. The chain couples TRBV20-1 to TRBJ1-5; a possible D gene is TRBD1 (6 bases). CDR3 length: 14 residues. Germline assignment: CDR1 DFQATT and CDR2 SNEGSKA (reference sequence). V was pared by 6 bases and J by 6 bases, with 18 bases between. CDR3 protein: CSANSNRVGQPQHF. In DNA, the CDR3 is TGCAGTGCGAACTCGAACAGGGTTGGTCAGCCCCAGCATTTT.

This clonotype has only one observation. A much larger clone differs by one base, so this may be a read error. This chain joins TRBV7-3 and TRBJ2-7; D unclear. This CDR3 has 13 amino acids. The V end lost 2 bases, the J end lost 3 bases, and 8 bases lay between the germline ends. Per the germline V gene, CDR1 is SGHTA and CDR2 is FQGTGA. CDR3 in amino acids: CASSLETSYEQYF. In DNA form, the CDR3 reads TGTGCCAGCAGCTTAGAGACCAGCTACGAGCAGTACTTC.

The chain is built from TRBV12-3 or TRBV12-4 and TRBJ2-3; TRBD2 matches 13 bases. V trimming: 6 bases; J trimming: 2 bases; junction bases outside the gene matches: 11. This CDR3 has 18 amino acids. The CDR3 is CASRHSGLAGDYTDTQYF. The CDR3, as DNA: TGTGCCAGCAGGCACAGCGGACTAGCGGGGGACTACACAGATACGCAGTATTTT.

Ten or more counts support this clonotype. The genes are TRBV7-2 and TRBJ2-3, with 10 bases identical to TRBD2. The CDR3 is made up of 17 amino acids. With 5 bases clipped from V and 4 bases from J, the junction kept 12 bases outside the gene matches. The germline gives CDR1 SGHTA, CDR2 FQGNSA. DNA for the CDR3: TGTGCCAGCAGCCGAACCGGGACTAGCGACGGGGCAGATACGCAGTATTTT. It encodes CASSRTGTSDGADTQYF.

The chain carries TRBV5-1 and TRBJ1-1; D gene uncertain. Per germline, CDR1 SGHRS and CDR2 YFSETQ. V was trimmed by 2 bases and J by 3 bases, leaving 17 bases between them. The CDR3 has 16 amino acids. The DNA of the CDR3 is TGCGCCAGCAGCTTTAGGATGGAACAGAGCGACACTGAAGCTTTCTTT. Residues: CASSFRMEQSDTEAFF.

J is TRBJ1-1 and V is TRBV20-1; TRBD1 is a possible D gene (6 bases). CDR1 and CDR2 (germline): DFQATT, SNEGSKA (reference sequence). Deletions cut 6 bases from V and 2 bases from J, with 13 bases between. The CDR3 consists of 13 residues. The CDR3 reads CSASARGNTEAFF. The CDR3 nucleotides are TGCAGTGCCAGCGCCAGGGGAAACACTGAAGCTTTCTTT.

Ten or more counts support this clonotype. The rearrangement joins TRBV27 to TRBJ2-3; D is unresolved. With 0 bases removed from V and 5 bases from J, the gap between germline ends came to 12 bases. This CDR3 contains 15 residues. Germline lookup yields CDR1 MNHEY and CDR2 SMNVEV (reference sequence). The CDR3 DNA reads as TGTGCCAGCAGTTTATCGCTAGAAACTATAGATACGCAGTATTTT. This gives the protein CASSLSLETIDTQYF.

There are many counts of this clonotype. The chain carries TRBV28 and TRBJ2-3; 16 bases map to TRBD2. This CDR3 contains 18 residues. V gave up 4 bases and J gave up 4 bases; unmatched junction bases: 8. Per the germline V gene, CDR1 is MDHEN and CDR2 is SYDVKM. CDR3 in amino acids: CASSSSGLAGGPADTQYF. CDR3 nucleotides: TGTGCCAGCAGTTCCTCGGGACTAGCGGGGGGGCCGGCAGATACGCAGTATTTT. The whole variable domain, filled in from reference TRBV28 and TRBJ2-3, reads DVKVTQSSRYLVKRTGEKVFLECVQDMDHENMFWYRQDPGLGLRLIYFSYDVKMKEKGDIPEGYSVSREKKERFSLILESASTNQTSMYLCASSSSGLAGGPADTQYFGPGTRLTVL.

This clonotype showed up just a few times. The chain joins TRBV6-5 to TRBJ1-5, with D maybe TRBD1 (5 bases). Germline CDR1 and CDR2: MNHEY and SVGAGI. V was trimmed by 4 bases and J by 2 bases, leaving 9 bases between them. The CDR3 has 14 amino acids. CDR3 in amino acids: CASSLGAGNQPQHF. DNA of the CDR3: TGTGCCAGCAGTTTAGGGGCCGGCAATCAGCCCCAGCATTTT.

In this sample, this clonotype turned up many times. The V call is TRBV5-1, the J call TRBJ2-7; D might be TRBD1 or TRBD2, each matching 5 bases. The CDR3 spans 15 residues. V was pared by 4 bases and J by 0 bases, with 14 bases between. CDR1 and CDR2 from the germline V gene are SGHRS and YFSETQ. The CDR3 DNA reads TGCGCCAGCAGCACCCGACGGGGCCTCTCCTACGAGCAGTACTTC. Translated: CASSTRRGLSYEQYF.

This clonotype has only a few counts. The CDR3 does not end in the conserved phenylalanine or tryptophan, so this is likely a read error. The chain combines TRBV20-1 with TRBJ1-2; D remains unclear. Germline lookup yields CDR1 DFQATT and CDR2 SNEGSKA (reference sequence). Trimming stripped 8 bases from V and 2 bases from J, with 9 bases between. The CDR3 is 11 residues long. The CDR3 DNA reads TGCAGTCCGGGGTCCAACTATGGCTACACCAAC. It translates to CSPGSNYGYTN.

In its sample, this clonotype was seen many times. This chain joins TRBV20-1 and TRBJ1-6; no clear D gene. The CDR3 is 17 amino acids. CDR1 is DFQATT, CDR2 SNEGSKA, per germline (reference sequence). V gave up 0 bases and J gave up 0 bases, with 12 bases separating them. As DNA, the CDR3 is TGCAGTGCTAGAGATAAGCTACAAGGCTCCTATAATTCACCCCTCCACTTT. Residues: CSARDKLQGSYNSPLHF.

Ten or more counts support this clonotype. The CDR3 here is CASSPAGTGSTDTQYF. DNA for the CDR3: TGTGCCAGCAGCCCGGCCGGGACAGGGAGCACAGATACGCAGTATTTT. J is TRBJ2-3 and V is TRBV7-9; 9 nucleotides match TRBD1. With 5 bases clipped from V and 0 bases from J, the junction kept 6 bases outside the gene matches. Germline V gene sequence: CDR1 SEHNR, CDR2 FQNEAQ (reference sequence). The CDR3 has 16 amino acids.

This chain links TRBV6-6 with TRBJ2-7; no firm D call. CDR1 MNHNY and CDR2 SVGAGI come from the germline V gene (reference sequence). The CDR3 totals 15 residues. Trimming left V 0 bases short and J 3 bases short, with 12 bases between. CDR3 nucleotide sequence: TGTGCCAGCAGTTACTCATTACAACCTTACTACGAGCAGTACTTC. Residues: CASSYSLQPYYEQYF.

This clonotype was seen repeatedly, ten times or more. The CDR3 spells CSARPDGTQETQYF. DNA for the CDR3: TGCAGTGCTCGCCCGGACGGAACCCAAGAGACCCAGTACTTC. This chain uses TRBV20-1 with TRBJ2-5, with D uncertain. Germline CDR1 reads DFQATT; CDR2 reads SNEGSKA (reference sequence). The CDR3 sequence is 14 residues long. V was pared by 5 bases and J by 1 base, with 14 bases between.

This clonotype was recorded many times. The CDR3 region is CSVEVPRGGFYEQYF. CDR3 sequence (DNA): TGCAGCGTTGAAGTCCCTAGGGGGGGCTTTTACGAGCAGTACTTC. The rearrangement links TRBV29-1 to TRBJ2-7, with D possibly TRBD2 on 7 matching bases. V lost 1 base to trimming and J lost 4 bases, with 17 bases between them. The germline V gene has CDR1 SQVTM and CDR2 ANQGSEA. The CDR3 covers 15 residues.